The 11 T cell receptor beta chains reported below all come from one sample, sequenced in a study of monozygotic twins with inflammatory bowel disease. TCRdb reprocessed the 5' RACE reads; each CDR3 protein has one entry and no DNA is given. The data show approximately 150,000 distinct CDR3 sequences, and the top ten clones hold just under 7.5%. Material for sequencing was blood. Source of these receptors: a human donor with ulcerative colitis or Crohn's disease, or a healthy co-twin of an affected twin (not recorded which).

The CDR3 sequence: CASSWGRANEQFF. V is TRBV19 and J is TRBJ2-1; without DNA, the TCRdb call of TRBD2 cannot be checked. Germline CDR1 and CDR2: LNHDA and SQIVND (reference sequence). The CDR3 is made up of 13 amino acids. Together with reference TRBV19 and TRBJ2-1, the CDR3 gives the full variable domain: DGGITQSPKYLFRKEGQNVTLSCEQNLNHDAMYWYRQDPGQGLRLIYYSQIVNDFQKGDIAEGYSVSREKKESFPLTVTSAQKNPTAFYLCASSWGRANEQFFGPGTRLTVL.

This chain connects TRBV20-1 to TRBJ2-7. The CDR3 extends over 14 amino acids. The V gene's germline CDR1 is DFQATT and CDR2 SNEGSKA (reference sequence). CDR3 region: CSARSLAGTYEQYF.

The chain recombines TRBV5-1 with TRBJ2-3; TCRdb selects TRBD1, and the lack of DNA leaves this call unchecked. In germline, CDR1 is SGHRS, CDR2 YFSETQ. The CDR3 has 12 residues. The chain's CDR3 is CASSSSGDTQYF.

The rearrangement joins TRBV12-3 or TRBV12-4 to TRBJ2-1; the D gene TCRdb calls, TRBD1, cannot be checked with no DNA. The CDR3 runs 14 residues. CDR3: CASTYNSGDYEQFF.

This chain joins TRBV4-2 and TRBJ1-2; TCRdb's D call, TRBD1, is unchecked because there is no DNA. Germline V gives CDR1 LGHNA, CDR2 YNFKEQ. The CDR3 loop spans 14 amino acids. The CDR3 protein is CASSQGPGTYGYTF.

The chain is built from TRBV5-1 and TRBJ2-1; TCRdb gives TRBD1 as the D gene, but with no DNA this cannot be confirmed. The CDR3 has 16 amino acids. The germline CDR1 and CDR2 sequences are SGHRS and YFSETQ. This CDR3 reads CASSLDGGGGYNEQFF.

The genes are TRBV12-3 or TRBV12-4 and TRBJ2-2; the TRBD2 assignment by TCRdb is unverifiable without DNA. The CDR3 sequence is 16 residues long. This chain's CDR3 is CASSGLAGGYTGELFF.

The CDR3 here is CASNTRGTGPTEAFF. V gene TRBV5-4 combines with J gene TRBJ1-1; as DNA is missing, the TRBD1 call by TCRdb cannot be tested. CDR3 length: 15 amino acids. The V gene's germline CDR1 is SGHNT and CDR2 YYREEE (reference sequence).

V is TRBV12-3 or TRBV12-4 and J is TRBJ1-5; TCRdb gives TRBD1 as the D gene, but with no DNA this cannot be confirmed. The CDR3 runs to 18 residues. This CDR3 reads CASSSHSGGGGLVQPQHF.

The gene calls are TRBV30 and TRBJ1-3; the TCRdb D gene call, TRBD1, has no DNA to confirm it. Germline V gives CDR1 GTSNPN, CDR2 SVGIG (reference sequence). The CDR3 sequence is 15 residues long. The chain's CDR3 is CAHDRTQGAGNTIYF.

The rearrangement uses TRBV6-1 and TRBJ1-5. The germline V gene has CDR1 MNHNS and CDR2 SASEGT. This CDR3 region has 15 residues. CDR3 residues: CASRSAGGQGQPQHF.